Shown below are 14 T cell receptor beta chains from a single sample sequenced in a study of identical twins (dated by TCRdb to the mid-2010s). The library came from 5' RACE. The reads were generated on an Illumina HiSeq 2000. TCRdb took the public reads, trimmed them with fastp at Q25, ran MiXCR for clone calling and kept in-frame beta chains. Duplicate CDR3 protein sequences are folded into a single record with the most common DNA and genes. This sample holds around 490,000 distinct CDR3 sequences; roughly 15% were observed only once. Around 0.48% of the sample is taken by the ten largest. A further study also used this sample, focusing on yellow fever vaccine responses in identical twins.

Sample: CD4+ T cells sorted from blood. These TCRs come from a woman aged 18-29 years in good health.

This clonotype was counted only a few times. This chain joins TRBV10-3 and TRBJ1-5; the match to TRBD1 covers 10 bases. The germline gives CDR1 ENHRY, CDR2 SYGVKD. V shed 0 bases, J shed 9 bases, and the junction held 5 bases outside the gene matches. This CDR3 has 15 residues. Here the CDR3 reads CAISESPGQGGPQHF. The CDR3 nucleotides read TGTGCCATCAGTGAGTCGCCAGGACAGGGGGGGCCCCAGCATTTT.

This clonotype came up many times. The chain links TRBV15 to TRBJ1-1, with D perhaps TRBD1 (5 bases). With 0 bases removed from V and 5 bases from J, the gap between germline ends came to 7 bases. The CDR3 loop spans 13 amino acids. Per the germline V gene, CDR1 is LNHNV and CDR2 is YYDKDF (reference sequence). CDR3 nucleotide sequence: TGTGCCACCAGCAGAGAGACAGCTACTGAAGCTTTCTTT. Amino acids: CATSRETATEAFF.

There are a few counts of this clonotype. The chain links TRBV11-3 to TRBJ2-1; perhaps TRBD1 as D (6 bases). CDR1 and CDR2 from the germline V gene are SGHNT and YENEEA. The CDR3 covers 15 residues. V lost 5 bases and J lost 5, with 16 bases in between. CDR3 sequence reads: CASSRNTGTNNEQFF. CDR3 nucleotides: TGTGCCAGCAGCAGAAACACAGGGACCAACAATGAGCAGTTCTTC.

V gene TRBV18 combines with J gene TRBJ2-7; tentative D call: TRBD2 (6 bases). The length of the CDR3 is 16 residues. Trimming cost V 6 bases and J 4 bases, with 22 bases left between them. Per the germline V gene, CDR1 is KGHSH and CDR2 is LQKENI. The CDR3 DNA is TGTGCCAGCTCTCCTGCCCCTGGGTCGGGAGATTACGAGCAGTACGTC. It translates to CASSPAPGSGDYEQYV.

V gene TRBV12-3 or TRBV12-4 combines with J gene TRBJ1-1; D ambiguous. Trimming stripped 5 bases from V and 5 bases from J, with 12 bases between. The CDR3 contains 13 residues. The CDR3 bases are TGTGCCAGCAGTCCAGACATTATGACTGAAGCTTTCTTT. Translated, it gives CASSPDIMTEAFF.

V usage is TRBV15 and J usage is TRBJ2-2, with 10 bases fitting TRBD2. This CDR3 is 15 amino acids long. CDR1 is LNHNV, CDR2 YYDKDF, per germline (reference sequence). V was clipped by 3 bases and J by 4 bases; unmatched bases: 2. In DNA, the CDR3 is TGTGCCACCAGCAGGGCTAGCGGGGGCACCGGGGAGCTGTTTTTT. This encodes CATSRASGGTGELFF.

Of note for this clonotype: One base away lies a much larger clone, so this may be a sequencing read error. The V and J genes are TRBV7-2 and TRBJ1-2; 10 nucleotides line up with TRBD1. Germline V gene sequence: CDR1 SGHTA, CDR2 FQGNSA. The CDR3 contains 14 residues. The V segment lost 4 bases and the J segment 4 bases; nucleotides outside the gene matches: 3. The CDR3 sequence is CASSSTGGSYGYTF. The CDR3 region has the DNA TGTGCCAGCAGCTCGACAGGGGGCAGCTATGGCTACACCTTC.

This clonotype has a handful of counts. This rearrangement joins TRBV12-3 or TRBV12-4 to TRBJ1-5; 9 nucleotides match TRBD1. V dropped 8 bases and J dropped 0; count of bases not matched to a gene: 5. The CDR3 spans 15 residues. CDR3 bases: TGTGCCAGCGAGAGGACAGGGGCTAGCAATCAGCCCCAGCATTTT. Amino acid sequence: CASERTGASNQPQHF.

This clonotype has a handful of counts. In DNA, the CDR3 is TGCGCCAGCACCCTGTACCAAGAGACCCAGTACTTC. This encodes CASTLYQETQYF. This chain joins TRBV10-2 and TRBJ2-5; D call uncertain. This CDR3 comprises 12 residues. Germline V gives CDR1 WSHSY, CDR2 SAAADI. V lost 7 bases and J 0 bases, leaving 6 bases between the germline ends.

The chain employs TRBV4-2 and TRBJ2-5; 7 bases are a match to TRBD2. CDR1 and CDR2 (germline): LGHNA, YNFKEQ. V was clipped by 1 base and J by 5 bases; unmatched bases: 4. This CDR3 is built from 14 residues. The CDR3: CASSQATGRETQYF. The CDR3 DNA is TGTGCCAGCAGCCAAGCTACCGGGAGGGAGACCCAGTACTTC.

The chain has TRBV28 and TRBJ1-6, with a weak D call TRBD1 (6 bases). Germline CDR1 and CDR2: MDHEN and SYDVKM. V gave up 11 bases and J gave up 5 bases, with 10 bases separating them. CDR3 size: 12 residues. For the CDR3, the DNA is TGTGCCGGACAGACCAATAATTCACCCCTCCACTTT. Translating it yields CAGQTNNSPLHF.

The rearrangement uses TRBV4-1 and TRBJ1-5; tentative D call: TRBD1 (5 bases). V lost 0 bases, J lost 0 bases, and 12 bases lay in between. The CDR3 totals 17 residues. CDR1 is MGHRA, CDR2 YSYEKL, per germline. The CDR3 DNA reads as TGCGCCAGCAGCCAAGAGGTACAGGCCAATAGCAATCAGCCCCAGCATTTT. Its protein is CASSQEVQANSNQPQHF.

The CDR3 DNA follows: TGCGCCAGCAGACCGTCTGGACTAGCTACAACGGTGACCCAGTACTTC. Translated, it gives CASRPSGLATTVTQYF. J is TRBJ2-5 and V is TRBV5-1; TRBD2 aligns across 8 bases. The CDR3 contains 16 residues. The germline V gene has CDR1 SGHRS and CDR2 YFSETQ. Trimming took 5 bases from V and 7 from J; bases not matched to a gene: 16.

The table lists this clonotype with a few counts. The chain couples TRBV5-1 to TRBJ2-1, with 9 bases aligning to TRBD2. Germline-derived CDR1 and CDR2 are SGHRS and YFSETQ. This CDR3 is built from 15 residues. J gave up 4 bases and V 7 bases, and 9 bases lay outside the gene matches. The CDR3 region is CASGNKRGAYNEQFF. The CDR3 DNA reads as TGCGCCAGCGGTAATAAGCGGGGGGCTTACAATGAGCAGTTCTTC.